Given below is one TCR beta chain in context. Its antigen is unidentified. The TCR beta cDNA libraries contained unique molecular identifiers. Input populations of about 0.95 to 11 million T cells gave rise to approximately 480,000 cDNA molecules. Via MiXCR, TCRdb re-called the PCR reads, giving one row per CDR3 protein. The table lists some 690,000 distinct CDR3 sequences, 25% to 30% of them singletons, with about 0.5% in the top ten. Germline V CDR1 and CDR2: KGHDR, SFDVKD. CDR3 size: 16 residues. The V gene lost 1 base and the J gene lost 0 bases, with 9 bases spanning the gap. This specimen comes from a study of post-analysis software for immune sequencing data. General study points: Four to six TRBV segments were significantly more frequent in patients than in controls. TRBV5-6, TRBV5-1 and TRBV20-1 were among these segments.

V and J are TRBV24-1 and TRBJ2-1; D unresolved. The material sequenced was blood. This sequence was found in a girl aged 5-17 years with multiple sclerosis. The CDR3 sequence: CATSDFDASSYNEQFF. CDR3 DNA sequence: TGTGCCACCAGTGATTTCGACGCGAGCTCCTACAATGAGCAGTTCTTC.